Listed below are T cell receptor beta chains from one sample, sequenced in a study of blood T cell repertoires in COVID-19. Clones were sequenced by immunoSEQ multiplex PCR, and TCRdb holds only the in-frame ones, with some missing. The repertoire holds some 350,000 clones, with roughly nine tenths as singletons. The sequencing input was PBMCs or T cells enriched from blood (not recorded which). The receptors here all came from a man aged 18 to 30 who had recovered from COVID-19. Each CDR3 is given with its conserved first and last residue. A D gene is named only where the DNA matches it firmly. Size values are once, few and many counts, or a class for expanded clones, and some rows have none.

abundance	v_gene	j_gene	d_gene	len	CDR3nt	CDR3aa
NA	TRBV3-1/TRBV3-2	TRBJ2-7	TRBD2	17	TGTGCCAGCAGCCGAGCCTCGGGGCTAGCGGGATTGGACGAGCAGTACTTC	CASSRASGLAGLDEQYF
NA	TRBV5-1	TRBJ1-4	TRBD1	14	TGCGCCAGCAGCGAGGGACAGGGGGCTGAAAAACTGTTTTTT	CASSEGQGAEKLFF
NA	TRBV5-1	TRBJ1-1	NA	11	TGCGCCAGCCGGGACAAATTATCGGCTTTCTTT	CASRDKLSAFF
NA	TRBV5-1	TRBJ1-4	NA	14	TGCGCCAGCAGCCCGGACAGACCGAATGAAAAACTGTTTTTT	CASSPDRPNEKLFF
NA	TRBV21-1	TRBJ1-3	NA	18	TGTGCCAGCAGCAAAAGGCCCGGCAGGGGTTTGGTTGGAAACACCATATATTTT	CASSKRPGRGLVGNTIYF
NA	TRBV5-8	TRBJ1-6	NA	14	TGTGCCAGCAGCTTCAGGGGTCGGAATTCACCCCTCCACTTT	CASSFRGRNSPLHF
NA	TRBV9	TRBJ1-3	TRBD1	15	TGTGCCAGCACCCGGACAGGGGCTCGCGGAAACACCATATATTTT	CASTRTGARGNTIYF
NA	TRBV5-1	TRBJ2-1	TRBD1	14	TGCGCCAGCAGCCCAGGACAGGGCTTCGATGAGCAGTTCTTC	CASSPGQGFDEQFF
NA	TRBV28	TRBJ2-1	TRBD2	14	TGTGCCAGCAGTTCTAGCGGGGCCTACAATGAGCAGTTCTTC	CASSSSGAYNEQFF
NA	TRBV7-3	TRBJ2-4	TRBD1	15	TGTGCCAGCAGCCGGACAGGGTCAGCCAAAAACATTCAGTACTTC	CASSRTGSAKNIQYF
once	TRBV29-1	TRBJ1-1	NA	13	TGCAGCGGGGGGGCAACCCCCCAGACTGAAGCTTTCTTT	CSGGATPQTEAFF
NA	TRBV5-5	TRBJ1-5	NA	18	TGTGCCAGCAGCTCCCAAGCAGGCGCTACATATAGCAATCAGCCCCAGCATTTT	CASSSQAGATYSNQPQHF
NA	TRBV6-5	TRBJ1-2	NA	15	TGTGCCAGCAGTTACTCCGAGGGTTTTGGTTGGGGCTACACCTTC	CASSYSEGFGWGYTF
once	TRBV7-6	TRBJ2-7	NA	15	TGTGCCAGCAGCTTAGGTGGTAGCGGCTTCTACGAGCAGTACTTC	CASSLGGSGFYEQYF
NA	TRBV24-1	TRBJ2-1	TRBD2	18	TGTGCCACCAGTGATTCTCTGACTAGCGGGAGACTCTACAATGAGCAGTTCTTC	CATSDSLTSGRLYNEQFF
few	TRBV19	TRBJ2-3	TRBD1	16	TGTGCCACCAAAACCACGCCGACAGGGTTAACGGATACGCAGTATTTT	CATKTTPTGLTDTQYF
NA	TRBV4-1	TRBJ1-5	TRBD1	17	TGCGCCAGCAGCCAAGTCGGAAGGGGGCCGGGCAATCAGCCCCAGCATTTT	CASSQVGRGPGNQPQHF
once	TRBV7-2	TRBJ2-7	NA	15	TGTGCCAGCAGCCCTGGATTAGGGAGTTCCTACGAGCAGTACTTC	CASSPGLGSSYEQYF
NA	TRBV5-4	TRBJ1-1	NA	14	TGTGCCAGCAGGCCCGGGATGGAAAACACTGAAGCTTTCTTT	CASRPGMENTEAFF
NA	TRBV3-1/TRBV3-2	TRBJ2-4	NA	15	TGTGCCAGCAGTCCGTTGGAGGGACAGAAAAACATTCAGTACTTC	CASSPLEGQKNIQYF
once	TRBV7-9	TRBJ1-2	NA	13	TGTGCCAGCGGCAAACAGGACAACTATGGCTACACCTTC	CASGKQDNYGYTF
NA	TRBV12-2	TRBJ1-5	NA	16	TGTGCAAGTCGCTTAGTAAGGGGGTATAGCAATCAGCCCCAGCATTTT	CASRLVRGYSNQPQHF
NA	TRBV5-4	TRBJ1-6	NA	14	TGTGCCAGCAGCCAGACAGAAACTAATTCACCCCTCCACTTT	CASSQTETNSPLHF
NA	TRBV4-2	TRBJ2-7	NA	15	TGTGCCAGCAGCCAAGGTCACCTAGCTTCATACGAGCAGTACTTC	CASSQGHLASYEQYF
NA	TRBV5-1	TRBJ1-4	TRBD1	15	TGCGCCAGCAGCGAACCACAGGGGGAAAATGAAAAACTGTTTTTT	CASSEPQGENEKLFF
NA	TRBV25-1	TRBJ2-7	NA	12	TGTGCCAGCAGTGAATACGGCTACGAGCAGTACTTC	CASSEYGYEQYF
NA	TRBV6-5	TRBJ1-1	NA	15	TGTGCCAGCAGCCCCGGGGGGGGCAGGAGCACTGAAGCTTTCTTT	CASSPGGGRSTEAFF
NA	TRBV24-1	TRBJ1-4	NA	18	TGTGCCACCAGTGATTGGCTGGTGAAGTCAGGGGCTGTTGAAAAACTGTTTTTT	CATSDWLVKSGAVEKLFF
NA	TRBV29-1	TRBJ2-7	NA	15	TGCAGCGCTCGGGAAGACCGGGTCCCCATCTACGAGCAGTACTTC	CSAREDRVPIYEQYF
NA	TRBV18	TRBJ2-7	TRBD1	14	TGTGCCAGCTCACGTTCCGGGACAGCCTACGAGCAGTACTTC	CASSRSGTAYEQYF
NA	TRBV24-1	TRBJ1-2	NA	12	TGTGCCACCAGTGACAGGGACTATGGCTACACCTTC	CATSDRDYGYTF
NA	TRBV3-1/TRBV3-2	TRBJ2-7	NA	13	TGTGCCAGCAGCTACAGGGTAGCTTACGAGCAGTACTTC	CASSYRVAYEQYF
once	TRBV9	TRBJ1-6	TRBD1	16	TGTGCCAGCAGCGGACCGACAGGGACTCAGAATTCACCCCTCCACTTT	CASSGPTGTQNSPLHF
once	TRBV3-1/TRBV3-2	TRBJ2-3	TRBD2	14	TGTGCCAGCAGCCCCCGGACTAGCCGCTATACGCAGTATTTT	CASSPRTSRYTQYF
NA	TRBV7-2	TRBJ2-2	TRBD2	15	TGTGCCAGCAGCTTTAGCGGGAGGAACACCGGGGAGCTGTTTTTT	CASSFSGRNTGELFF
NA	TRBV6-5	TRBJ1-6	NA	15	TGTGCCAGCACCGAAACTCAGGGGATGTATTCACCCCTCCACTTT	CASTETQGMYSPLHF
NA	TRBV6-5	TRBJ1-4	TRBD1	14	TGTGCCAGCAGGCCGAGGGGGCTTGCTGAAAAACTGTTTTTT	CASRPRGLAEKLFF
NA	TRBV28	TRBJ2-6	TRBD1	16	TGTGCCGTACCAAGGACAGGGGGTACTGGGGCCAACGTCCTGACTTTC	CAVPRTGGTGANVLTF
NA	TRBV18	TRBJ2-2	TRBD2	15	TGTGCCAGCTCACGGACTAGCGGGAGTACCGGGGAGCTGTTTTTT	CASSRTSGSTGELFF
once	TRBV10-3	TRBJ2-7	TRBD2	12	TGTGCAAGCGGGGGGGATTACTACGAGCAGTACTTC	CASGGDYYEQYF
NA	TRBV5-1	TRBJ1-1	NA	14	TGCGCCAGCAGCGTCCAGGGGACCAACACTGAAGCTTTCTTT	CASSVQGTNTEAFF
once	TRBV9	TRBJ1-2	NA	15	TGTGCCAGCAGCGTAAGGATAGACCAGATCGGGGGCTACACCTTC	CASSVRIDQIGGYTF
NA	TRBV5-1	TRBJ1-2	TRBD1	13	TGCGCCAGCAGCTTGGGAATGGACAGGAGCTACACCTTC	CASSLGMDRSYTF
NA	TRBV2	TRBJ1-4	NA	13	TGTGCCAGCAGGGAGGGATACGGTGAAAAACTGTTTTTT	CASREGYGEKLFF
NA	TRBV28	TRBJ2-7	TRBD1	18	TGTGCCAGCAGTTTCTGGCAGGGGGCTAGAACGTACTCCTACGAGCAGTACTTC	CASSFWQGARTYSYEQYF
NA	TRBV10-1	TRBJ2-7	NA	13	TGCGCCAGCAGTGAGCCAGGTACCTACGAGCAGTACTTC	CASSEPGTYEQYF
NA	TRBV6-6	TRBJ2-3	NA	14	TGTGCCAGCACCCCTCTGGACACCTCCTTTACGCAGTATTTT	CASTPLDTSFTQYF
NA	TRBV29-1	TRBJ2-7	TRBD1	12	TGCAGCGCCACCGGACAGGGAAGCGAGCAGTACTTC	CSATGQGSEQYF
NA	TRBV4-1	TRBJ1-1	TRBD1	14	TGCGCCAGCAGCCTAGGACAGGGGAACACTGAAGCTTTCTTT	CASSLGQGNTEAFF
few	TRBV27	TRBJ1-4	NA	15	TGTGCCAGCAGTCCCTCCGGGTCCCGAGCTGAAAAACTGTTTTTT	CASSPSGSRAEKLFF